One TCR beta chain is described in this entry. The same CDR3 can be traced to other DNA sequences in this sample. The sample is drawn from a study of shared clonotypes between healthy human individuals. The germline V and J ends were trimmed by 4 bases and 1 base, with 10 bases remaining between them. Germline assignment: CDR1 SNHLY and CDR2 FYNNEI. The CDR3 runs 14 residues. Method: immunoSEQ multiplex PCR; TCRdb's copy keeps in-frame clones and lacks some. Here the sample spans about a million clones, roughly 80% being singletons. The material sequenced was memory CD4+ T cells from PBMCs. Subset described: CD45RA-negative fraction. This clonotype was obtained from a man between 18 and 35 years old in good health. Some clones in this sample may be carry-over from other donors' samples. This sequence joins TRBV2 and TRBJ1-1; D not certain. CDR3 protein: CASSGWGGNTEAFF. DNA of the CDR3: TGTGCCAGCAGTGGATGGGGAGGGAACACTGAAGCTTTCTTT.